The 25 T cell receptor beta chains presented below share a single source sample, sequenced in a study of T cells expressing NK-cell markers. TCRdb derives one entry per CDR3 protein from the 5' RACE reads, leaving out DNA. The sample table sets out about 390,000 distinct CDR3 sequences. Sequencing was performed on blood T cells: a sorted CD56 or NKG2C T cell subset, CD4+ or CD8+ T cells, or bulk PBMC T cells (not recorded which). The receptors here all came from a woman aged 45-60 years in good health.

The chain's CDR3 is CASNTPRGRNTIYF. This chain uses TRBV12-3 or TRBV12-4 with TRBJ1-3; TCRdb gives TRBD1 as the D gene, but with no DNA this cannot be confirmed. This CDR3 contains 14 residues.

The V gene is TRBV9, the J gene TRBJ2-1; the TCRdb D gene call, TRBD2, has no DNA to confirm it. Germline V gene lookup returns CDR1 SGDLS and CDR2 YYNGEE. This CDR3 has 16 amino acids. The CDR3 loop reads CASSPQLAVEGNEQFF.

The chain's CDR3 is CSARTSGMVTDTQYF. The chain employs TRBV29-1 and TRBJ2-3; TCRdb designates TRBD2, a call that cannot be tested without DNA. The germline gives CDR1 SQVTM, CDR2 ANQGSEA. CDR3 length: 15 amino acids.

J is TRBJ2-7 and V is TRBV7-9; TCRdb calls TRBD1, which cannot be checked without DNA. Germline CDR1 SEHNR, CDR2 FQNEAQ (reference sequence). The CDR3 is 12 residues long. The CDR3 sequence is CASSFLDTEQYF.

This chain connects TRBV20-1 to TRBJ1-1. Germline V gene sequence: CDR1 DFQATT, CDR2 SNEGSKA (reference sequence). The CDR3 is made up of 15 amino acids. The CDR3 here is CSAKDRETGSTEAFF.

The CDR3 sequence: CAISSSGPSYNEQFF. The rearrangement uses TRBV10-3 and TRBJ2-1; TCRdb's D gene call, TRBD2, goes unchecked for lack of DNA. This CDR3 has 15 amino acids. CDR1 and CDR2 (germline): ENHRY, SYGVKD.

This rearrangement joins TRBV29-1 to TRBJ1-1; the D gene TCRdb calls, TRBD1, cannot be checked with no DNA. Looked up from germline, CDR1 is SQVTM and CDR2 is ANQGSEA. CDR3 size: 13 residues. The CDR3 spells CSVGRTGGFEAFF.

This chain uses TRBV5-1 with TRBJ2-2; no DNA is available, so the TRBD1 call from TCRdb remains unchecked. The CDR3 runs 14 residues. Looked up from germline, CDR1 is SGHRS and CDR2 is YFSETQ. CDR3: CASRTARLTGELFF.

The chain recombines TRBV12-3 or TRBV12-4 with TRBJ2-1; TCRdb picks TRBD1, but there is no DNA to check that call. This CDR3 spans 15 amino acids. This CDR3 is CASSQGQGLYNEQFF.

The chain uses TRBV20-1 and TRBJ2-3; checking the TCRdb D call of TRBD2 is not possible without DNA. The CDR3 has 17 amino acids. From germline, CDR1 is DFQATT and CDR2 SNEGSKA (reference sequence). This CDR3 is CSARALLARDSTDTQYF.

The CDR3 is CASSLKATDTQYF. This rearrangement joins TRBV12-3 or TRBV12-4 to TRBJ2-3. The CDR3 sequence is 13 residues long.

The chain combines TRBV27 with TRBJ2-7; TCRdb's D gene call, TRBD1, goes unchecked for lack of DNA. CDR3 length: 14 amino acids. From germline, CDR1 is MNHEY and CDR2 SMNVEV (reference sequence). CDR3: CASSLAQSPYEQYF.

The chain has TRBV6-2 or TRBV6-3 and TRBJ2-7. The CDR3 has 12 residues. The germline V gene encodes CDR1 MNHEY and CDR2 SVGEGT. CDR3 loop: CASSYDRYEQYF.

This sequence joins TRBV6-5 and TRBJ2-2; the TRBD2 assignment by TCRdb is unverifiable without DNA. This CDR3 region has 14 residues. Germline lookup yields CDR1 MNHEY and CDR2 SVGAGI. CDR3 in amino acids: CASSRDSATGELFF.

The J gene is TRBJ1-2, the V gene TRBV5-1; TCRdb names TRBD1, which stays unverified in the absence of DNA. This CDR3 comprises 14 residues. Germline CDR1 and CDR2: SGHRS and YFSETQ. CDR3 protein: CASSPGGRTYGYTF.

The chain has TRBV5-1 and TRBJ2-7; absent DNA, TCRdb's TRBD2 call cannot be checked. Per germline, CDR1 SGHRS and CDR2 YFSETQ. The CDR3 covers 17 residues. The CDR3 is CASSYGTSGRWRNEQYF.

This chain links TRBV7-8 with TRBJ2-2; TCRdb gives TRBD1 as the D gene, but with no DNA this cannot be confirmed. The CDR3 is 15 residues long. Germline CDR1 SGHVS, CDR2 FQNEAQ. CDR3 amino acids: CASSLRDRVTGELFF. The whole variable domain, filled in from reference TRBV7-8 and TRBJ2-2, reads GAGVSQSPRYKVAKRGQDVALRCDPISGHVSLFWYQQALGQGPEFLTYFQNEAQLDKSGLPSDRFFAERPEGSVSTLKIQRTQQEDSAVYLCASSLRDRVTGELFFGEGSRLTVL.

The chain couples TRBV5-1 to TRBJ2-1; TCRdb indicates TRBD2, and absent DNA this call remains unverified. The CDR3 sequence is 13 residues long. Germline loops: CDR1 SGHRS, CDR2 YFSETQ. The CDR3 reads CASSIASEDEQFF.

This rearrangement joins TRBV20-1 to TRBJ1-2; TCRdb gives TRBD1 as the D gene, but with no DNA this cannot be confirmed. The V gene's germline CDR1 is DFQATT and CDR2 SNEGSKA (reference sequence). The CDR3 sequence is 12 residues long. CDR3 amino acids: CSARVAGDGYTF.

The chain carries TRBV5-1 and TRBJ2-5; as DNA is missing, the TRBD1 call by TCRdb cannot be tested. The CDR3 totals 15 residues. Germline V CDR1 and CDR2: SGHRS, YFSETQ. CDR3 protein: CASFSQRRDGETQYF. Together with reference TRBV5-1 and TRBJ2-5, the CDR3 gives the full variable domain: KAGVTQTPRYLIKTRGQQVTLSCSPISGHRSVSWYQQTPGQGLQFLFEYFSETQRNKGNFPGRFSGRQFSNSRSEMNVSTLELGDSALYLCASFSQRRDGETQYFGPGTRLLVL.

The chain uses TRBV7-6 and TRBJ2-3; no DNA is available, so the TRBD2 call from TCRdb remains unchecked. The CDR3 spans 16 residues. Germline assignment: CDR1 SGHVS and CDR2 FNYEAQ. This chain's CDR3 is CASSPYSGEGTDTQYF.

The chain joins TRBV6-6 to TRBJ2-3; TCRdb's D gene call, TRBD1, goes unchecked for lack of DNA. The CDR3 contains 14 residues. Germline V lookup: CDR1 MNHNY, CDR2 SVGAGI (reference sequence). The CDR3 here is CASSRQGSADTQYF.

V usage is TRBV6-6 and J usage is TRBJ1-2. The germline gives CDR1 MNHNY, CDR2 SVGAGI (reference sequence). The CDR3 is made up of 14 amino acids. The CDR3 protein is CASSPSLANYGYTF.

The chain uses TRBV11-2 and TRBJ2-1. This CDR3 is built from 13 residues. Germline CDR1 and CDR2: SGHAT and FQNNGV. CDR3 sequence reads: CASSWEVYNEQFF.

The chain carries TRBV9 and TRBJ2-7; TCRdb selects TRBD1, and the lack of DNA leaves this call unchecked. Germline V CDR1 and CDR2: SGDLS, YYNGEE. The CDR3 has 14 residues. CDR3 sequence reads: CASSVGTGFDEQYF.